This entry features one T cell receptor (beta chain) sequence. Trimming removed 2 bases at V and 6 bases at J, with 5 bases between. The CDR3 sequence is 13 residues long. The V gene's germline CDR1 is MNHEY and CDR2 SMNVEV (reference sequence). The data belong to a study of control samples from healthy donors and cancer patients. TCRdb's copy holds only in-frame clones and misses some; the assay was immunoSEQ multiplex PCR. The profile shows about 130,000 clones, roughly 94% of them singletons. Sequencing was carried out using blood. V usage is TRBV27 and J usage is TRBJ1-6, with a possible D match to TRBD1 (5 bases). This TCR was sampled from a young man in good health. Here the CDR3 reads CASSLDSNSPLHF. DNA for the CDR3: TGTGCCAGCAGTTTAGACAGTAATTCACCCCTCCACTTT.